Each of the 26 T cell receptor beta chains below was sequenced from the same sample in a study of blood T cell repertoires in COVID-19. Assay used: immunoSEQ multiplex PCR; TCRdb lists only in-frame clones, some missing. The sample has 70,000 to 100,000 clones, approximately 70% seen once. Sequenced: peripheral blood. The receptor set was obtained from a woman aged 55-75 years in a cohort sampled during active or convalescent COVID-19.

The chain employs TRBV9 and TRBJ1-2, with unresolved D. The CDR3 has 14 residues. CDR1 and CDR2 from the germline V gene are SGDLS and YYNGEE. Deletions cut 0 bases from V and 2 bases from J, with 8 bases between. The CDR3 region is CASSVGQANYGYTF. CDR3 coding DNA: TGTGCCAGCAGCGTAGGGCAGGCGAACTATGGCTACACCTTC.

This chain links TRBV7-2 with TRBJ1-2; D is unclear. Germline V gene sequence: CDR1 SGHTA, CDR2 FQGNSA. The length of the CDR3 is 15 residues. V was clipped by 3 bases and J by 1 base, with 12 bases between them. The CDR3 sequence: CASSLSGVFNYGYTF. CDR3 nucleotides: TGTGCCAGCAGCTTGTCCGGGGTATTTAACTATGGCTACACCTTC.

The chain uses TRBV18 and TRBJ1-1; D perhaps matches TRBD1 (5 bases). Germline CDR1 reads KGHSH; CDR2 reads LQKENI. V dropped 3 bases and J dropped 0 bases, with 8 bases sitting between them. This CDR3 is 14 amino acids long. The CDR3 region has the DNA TGTGCCAGCTCACCTGGAGGGGTGAACACTGAAGCTTTCTTT. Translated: CASSPGGVNTEAFF. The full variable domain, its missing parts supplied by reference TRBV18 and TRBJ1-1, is NAGVMQNPRHLVRRRGQEARLRCSPMKGHSHVYWYRQLPEEGLKFMVYLQKENIIDESGMPKERFSAEFPKEGPSILRIQQVVRGDSAAYFCASSPGGVNTEAFFGQGTRLTVV.

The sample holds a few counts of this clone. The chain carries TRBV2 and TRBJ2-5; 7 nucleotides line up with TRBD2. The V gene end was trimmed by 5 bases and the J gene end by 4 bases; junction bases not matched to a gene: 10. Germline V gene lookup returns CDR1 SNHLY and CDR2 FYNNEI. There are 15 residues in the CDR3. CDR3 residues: CASSRTTSAPETQYF. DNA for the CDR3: TGTGCCAGCAGTAGAACAACTAGCGCCCCAGAGACCCAGTACTTC.

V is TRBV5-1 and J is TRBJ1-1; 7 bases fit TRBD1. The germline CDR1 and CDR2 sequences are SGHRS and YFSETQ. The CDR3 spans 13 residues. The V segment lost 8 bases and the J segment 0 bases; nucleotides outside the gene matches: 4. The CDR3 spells CASSGQMNTEAFF. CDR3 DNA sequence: TGCGCCAGTTCGGGACAGATGAACACTGAAGCTTTCTTT.

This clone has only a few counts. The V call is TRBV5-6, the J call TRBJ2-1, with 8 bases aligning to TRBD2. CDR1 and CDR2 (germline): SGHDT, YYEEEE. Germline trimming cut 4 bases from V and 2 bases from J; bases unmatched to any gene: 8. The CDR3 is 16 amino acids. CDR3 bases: TGTGCCAGCAGCAGGATTCACGGGGGGGCCTACAATGAGCAGTTCTTC. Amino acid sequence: CASSRIHGGAYNEQFF.

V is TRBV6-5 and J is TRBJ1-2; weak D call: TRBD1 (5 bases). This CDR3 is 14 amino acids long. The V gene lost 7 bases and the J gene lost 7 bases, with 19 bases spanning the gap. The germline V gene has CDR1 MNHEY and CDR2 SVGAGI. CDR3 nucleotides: TGTGCCAGCACCCCCGGGACGGCGGGAGGTGGCTACACCTTC. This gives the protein CASTPGTAGGGYTF.

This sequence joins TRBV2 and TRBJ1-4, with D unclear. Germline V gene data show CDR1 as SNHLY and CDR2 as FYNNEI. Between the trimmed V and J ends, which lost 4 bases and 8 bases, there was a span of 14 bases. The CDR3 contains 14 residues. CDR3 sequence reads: CASSASRSWEKLFF. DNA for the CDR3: TGTGCCAGCAGTGCTTCGCGGAGTTGGGAAAAACTGTTTTTT.

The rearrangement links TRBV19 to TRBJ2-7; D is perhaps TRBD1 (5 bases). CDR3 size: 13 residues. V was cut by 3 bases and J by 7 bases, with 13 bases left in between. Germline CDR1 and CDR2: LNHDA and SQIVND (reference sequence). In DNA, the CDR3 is TGTGCCAGTAGTATCTCAGGGCCGTCGGAGCAGTACTTC. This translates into CASSISGPSEQYF.

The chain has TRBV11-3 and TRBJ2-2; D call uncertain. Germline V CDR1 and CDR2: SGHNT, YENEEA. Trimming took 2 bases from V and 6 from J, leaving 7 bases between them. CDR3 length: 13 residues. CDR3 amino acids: CASSLYPSGELFF. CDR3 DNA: TGTGCCAGCAGCTTATATCCTTCCGGGGAGCTGTTTTTT.

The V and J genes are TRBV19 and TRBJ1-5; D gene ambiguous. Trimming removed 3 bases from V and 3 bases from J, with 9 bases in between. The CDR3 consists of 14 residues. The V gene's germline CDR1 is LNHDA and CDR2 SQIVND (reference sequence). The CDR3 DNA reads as TGTGCCAGTAGTATTTGGCAGATCAATCAGCCCCAGCATTTT. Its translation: CASSIWQINQPQHF.

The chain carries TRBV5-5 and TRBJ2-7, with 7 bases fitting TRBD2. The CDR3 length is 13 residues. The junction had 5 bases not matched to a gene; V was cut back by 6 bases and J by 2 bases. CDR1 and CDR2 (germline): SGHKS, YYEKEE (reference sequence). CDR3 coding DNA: TGTGCCAGCAACCGCGGGGGAGCCTACGAGCAGTACTTC. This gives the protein CASNRGGAYEQYF.

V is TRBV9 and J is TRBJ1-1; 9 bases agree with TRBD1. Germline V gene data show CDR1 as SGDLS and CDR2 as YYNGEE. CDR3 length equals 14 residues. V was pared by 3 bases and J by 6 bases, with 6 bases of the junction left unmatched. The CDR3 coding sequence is TGTGCCAGCAGCGCCACAGGGGGCAATGCTGAAGCTTTCTTT. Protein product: CASSATGGNAEAFF. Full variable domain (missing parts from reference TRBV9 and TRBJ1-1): DSGVTQTPKHLITATGQRVTLRCSPRSGDLSVYWYQQSLDQGLQFLIQYYNGEERAKGNILERFSAQQFPDLHSELNLSSLELGDSALYFCASSATGGNAEAFFGQGTRLTVV.

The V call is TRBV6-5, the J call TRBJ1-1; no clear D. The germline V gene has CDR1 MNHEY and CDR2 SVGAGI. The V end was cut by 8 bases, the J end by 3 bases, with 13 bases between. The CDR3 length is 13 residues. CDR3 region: CASEVLSDTEAFF. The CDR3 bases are TGTGCCAGCGAGGTACTTAGTGACACTGAAGCTTTCTTT.

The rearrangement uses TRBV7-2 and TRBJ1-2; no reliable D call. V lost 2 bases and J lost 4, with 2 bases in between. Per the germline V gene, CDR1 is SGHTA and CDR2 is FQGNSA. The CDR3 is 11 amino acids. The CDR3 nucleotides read TGTGCCAGCAGCTTACTCTATGGCTACACCTTC. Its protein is CASSLLYGYTF.

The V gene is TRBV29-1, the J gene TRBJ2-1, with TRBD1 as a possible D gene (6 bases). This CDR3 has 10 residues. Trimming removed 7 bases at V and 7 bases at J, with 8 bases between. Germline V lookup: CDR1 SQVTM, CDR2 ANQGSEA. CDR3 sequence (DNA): TGCAGCGCCCAGGGGAATGAGCAGTTCTTC. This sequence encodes CSAQGNEQFF.

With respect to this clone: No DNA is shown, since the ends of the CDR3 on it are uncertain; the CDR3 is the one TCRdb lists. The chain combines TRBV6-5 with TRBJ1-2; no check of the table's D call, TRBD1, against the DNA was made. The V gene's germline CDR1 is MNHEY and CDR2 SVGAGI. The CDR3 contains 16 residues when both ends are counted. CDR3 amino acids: CASSSSYRGANYGYTF.

CDR3 in amino acids: CASSLDTVSYEQYF. The CDR3 DNA reads as TGCGCCAGCAGCTTGGATACAGTCTCCTACGAGCAGTACTTC. The chain couples TRBV5-1 to TRBJ2-7; D unclear. This CDR3 spans 14 amino acids. Trimming took 0 bases from V and 0 from J, leaving 7 bases between them. In germline, CDR1 is SGHRS, CDR2 YFSETQ.

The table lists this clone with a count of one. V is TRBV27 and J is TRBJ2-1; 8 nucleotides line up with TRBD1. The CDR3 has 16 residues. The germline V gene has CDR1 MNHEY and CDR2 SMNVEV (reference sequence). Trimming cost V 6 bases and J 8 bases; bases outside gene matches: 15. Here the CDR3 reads CASRETGQEPWDEQFF. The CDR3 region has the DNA TGTGCCAGCAGGGAGACGGGACAGGAACCGTGGGATGAGCAGTTCTTC.

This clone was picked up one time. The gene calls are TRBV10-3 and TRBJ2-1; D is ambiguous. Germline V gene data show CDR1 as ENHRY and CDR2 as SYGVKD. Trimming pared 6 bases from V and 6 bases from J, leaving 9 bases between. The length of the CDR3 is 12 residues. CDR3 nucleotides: TGTGCCATCAGCTTTGGCACCAATGAGCAGTTCTTC. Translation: CAISFGTNEQFF.

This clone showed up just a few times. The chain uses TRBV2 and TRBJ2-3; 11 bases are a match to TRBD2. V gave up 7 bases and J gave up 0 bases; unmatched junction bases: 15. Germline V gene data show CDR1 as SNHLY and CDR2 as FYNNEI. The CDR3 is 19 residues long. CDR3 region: CASTKRLAGGTGSTDTQYF. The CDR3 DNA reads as TGTGCCAGCACCAAAAGGCTAGCGGGGGGAACCGGAAGCACAGATACGCAGTATTTT.

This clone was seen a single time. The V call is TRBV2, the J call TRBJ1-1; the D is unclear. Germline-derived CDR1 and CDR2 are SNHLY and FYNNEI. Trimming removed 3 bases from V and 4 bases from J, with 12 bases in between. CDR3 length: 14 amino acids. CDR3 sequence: CASSDSSRVTEAFF. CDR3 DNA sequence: TGTGCCAGCAGTGATTCCTCCCGAGTCACTGAAGCTTTCTTT.

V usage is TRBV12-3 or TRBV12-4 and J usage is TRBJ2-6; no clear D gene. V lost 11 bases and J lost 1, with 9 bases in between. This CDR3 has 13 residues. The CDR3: CAVYISGANVLTF. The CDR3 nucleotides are TGTGCCGTATACATTTCTGGGGCCAACGTCCTGACTTTC.

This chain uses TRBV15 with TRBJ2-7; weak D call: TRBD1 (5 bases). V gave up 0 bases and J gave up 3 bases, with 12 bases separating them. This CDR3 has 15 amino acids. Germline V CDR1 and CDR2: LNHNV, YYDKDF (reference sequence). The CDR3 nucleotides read TGTGCCACCAGCAGAGACTGGGGCAGTAGCTACGAGCAGTACTTC. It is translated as CATSRDWGSSYEQYF.

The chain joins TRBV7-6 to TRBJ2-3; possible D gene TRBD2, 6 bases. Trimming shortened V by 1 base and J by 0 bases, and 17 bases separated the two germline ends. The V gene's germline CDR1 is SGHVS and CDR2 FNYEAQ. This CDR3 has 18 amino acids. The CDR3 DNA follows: TGTGCCAGCAGCTTAGTAGGGGACTTCCGATCTAGCACAGATACGCAGTATTTT. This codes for CASSLVGDFRSSTDTQYF.

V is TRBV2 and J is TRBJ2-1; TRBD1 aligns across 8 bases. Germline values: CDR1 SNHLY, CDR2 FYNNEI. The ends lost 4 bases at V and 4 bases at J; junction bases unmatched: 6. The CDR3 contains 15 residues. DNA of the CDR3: TGTGCCAGCAGTGTCCTTAACAGGGGGTACAATGAGCAGTTCTTC. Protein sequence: CASSVLNRGYNEQFF.